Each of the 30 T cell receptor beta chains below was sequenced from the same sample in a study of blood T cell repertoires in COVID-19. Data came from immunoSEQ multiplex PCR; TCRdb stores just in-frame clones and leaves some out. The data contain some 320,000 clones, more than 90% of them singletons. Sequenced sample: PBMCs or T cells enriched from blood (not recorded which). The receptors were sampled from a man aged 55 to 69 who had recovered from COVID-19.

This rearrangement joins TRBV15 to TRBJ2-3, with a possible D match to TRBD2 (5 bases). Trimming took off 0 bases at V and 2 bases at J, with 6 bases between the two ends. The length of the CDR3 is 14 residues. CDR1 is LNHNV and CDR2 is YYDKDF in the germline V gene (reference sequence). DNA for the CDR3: TGTGCCACCAGCAGAGATCTAGCCACAGATACGCAGTATTTT. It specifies CATSRDLATDTQYF.

The CDR3 sequence is CASSLTGQGDFSGANVLTF. CDR3 in DNA: TGTGCCAGCAGTTTAACGGGACAGGGGGATTTCTCTGGGGCCAACGTCCTGACTTTC. The gene calls are TRBV27 and TRBJ2-6; TRBD1 aligns across 11 bases. This CDR3 has 19 amino acids. Germline trimming cut 2 bases from V and 0 bases from J; bases unmatched to any gene: 6. The germline CDR1 and CDR2 sequences are MNHEY and SMNVEV (reference sequence).

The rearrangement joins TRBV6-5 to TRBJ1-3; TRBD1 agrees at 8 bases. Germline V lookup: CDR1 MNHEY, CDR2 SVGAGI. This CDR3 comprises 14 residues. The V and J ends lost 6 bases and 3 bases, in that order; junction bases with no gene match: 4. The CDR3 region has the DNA TGTGCCAGCAGCCCCAGGGGGCTTGGAAACACCATATATTTT. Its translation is CASSPRGLGNTIYF.

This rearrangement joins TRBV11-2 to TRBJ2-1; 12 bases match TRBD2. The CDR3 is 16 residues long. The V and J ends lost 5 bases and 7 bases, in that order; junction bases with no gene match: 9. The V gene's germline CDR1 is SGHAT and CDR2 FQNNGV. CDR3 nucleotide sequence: TGTGCCAGCAGCGCCAGACTAGCGGGAGTAGGAAATGAGCAGTTCTTC. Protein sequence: CASSARLAGVGNEQFF.

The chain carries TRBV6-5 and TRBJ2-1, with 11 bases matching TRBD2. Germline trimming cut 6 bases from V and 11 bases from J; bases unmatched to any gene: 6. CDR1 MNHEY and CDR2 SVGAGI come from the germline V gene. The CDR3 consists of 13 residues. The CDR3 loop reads CASSPTSGAQQFF. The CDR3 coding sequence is TGTGCCAGCAGCCCGACTAGCGGGGCCCAGCAGTTCTTC.

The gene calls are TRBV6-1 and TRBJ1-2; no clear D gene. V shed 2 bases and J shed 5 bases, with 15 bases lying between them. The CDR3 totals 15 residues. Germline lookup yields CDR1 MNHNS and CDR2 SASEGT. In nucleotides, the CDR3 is TGTGCCAGCAGTGAATCAGGCCCCCGATGGTATGGCTACACCTTC. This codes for CASSESGPRWYGYTF.

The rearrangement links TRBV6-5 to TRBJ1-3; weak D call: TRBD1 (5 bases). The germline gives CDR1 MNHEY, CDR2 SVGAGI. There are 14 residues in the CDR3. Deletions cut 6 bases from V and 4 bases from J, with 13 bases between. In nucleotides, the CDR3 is TGTGCCAGCAGGATATCGGAGGGGGGAAACACCATATATTTT. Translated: CASRISEGGNTIYF.

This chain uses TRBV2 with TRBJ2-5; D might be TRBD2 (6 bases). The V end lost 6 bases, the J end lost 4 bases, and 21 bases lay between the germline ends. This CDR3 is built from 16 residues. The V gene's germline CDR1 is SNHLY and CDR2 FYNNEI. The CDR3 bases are TGTGCCAGCAGACCCCGCCAAGGACTAAAGGGAGAGACCCAGTACTTC. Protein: CASRPRQGLKGETQYF.

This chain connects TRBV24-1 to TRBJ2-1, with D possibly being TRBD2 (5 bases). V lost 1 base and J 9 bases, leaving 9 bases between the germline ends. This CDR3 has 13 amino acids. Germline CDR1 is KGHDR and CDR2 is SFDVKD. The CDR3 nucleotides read TGTGCCACCAGTGATTTAGCGGTGGGTGAGCAGTTCTTC. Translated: CATSDLAVGEQFF.

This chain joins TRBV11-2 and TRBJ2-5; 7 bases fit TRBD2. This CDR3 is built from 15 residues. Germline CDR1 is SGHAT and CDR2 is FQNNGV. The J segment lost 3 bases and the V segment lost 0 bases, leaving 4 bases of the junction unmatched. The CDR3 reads CASSLESSGEETQYF. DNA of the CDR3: TGTGCCAGCAGCTTAGAATCTAGCGGTGAAGAGACCCAGTACTTC. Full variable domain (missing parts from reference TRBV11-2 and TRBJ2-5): EAGVAQSPRYKIIEKRQSVAFWCNPISGHATLYWYQQILGQGPKLLIQFQNNGVVDDSQLPKDRFSAERLKGVDSTLKIQPAKLEDSAVYLCASSLESSGEETQYFGPGTRLLVL.

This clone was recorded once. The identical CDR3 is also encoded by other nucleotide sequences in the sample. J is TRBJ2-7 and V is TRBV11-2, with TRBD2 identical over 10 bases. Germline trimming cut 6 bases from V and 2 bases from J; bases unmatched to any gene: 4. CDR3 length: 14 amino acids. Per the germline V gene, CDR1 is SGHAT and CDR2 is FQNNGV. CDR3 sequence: CASRWTSGTYEQYF. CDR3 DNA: TGTGCCAGCAGGTGGACTAGCGGCACCTACGAGCAGTACTTC. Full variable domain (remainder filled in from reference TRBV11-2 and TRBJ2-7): EAGVAQSPRYKIIEKRQSVAFWCNPISGHATLYWYQQILGQGPKLLIQFQNNGVVDDSQLPKDRFSAERLKGVDSTLKIQPAKLEDSAVYLCASRWTSGTYEQYFGPGTRLTVT.

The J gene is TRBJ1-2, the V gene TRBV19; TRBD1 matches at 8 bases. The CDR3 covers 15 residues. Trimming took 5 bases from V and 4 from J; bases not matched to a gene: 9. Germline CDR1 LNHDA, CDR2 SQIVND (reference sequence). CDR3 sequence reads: CASSSRDRGTYGYTF. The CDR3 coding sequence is TGTGCCAGTAGTTCCCGTGACAGGGGTACCTATGGCTACACCTTC.

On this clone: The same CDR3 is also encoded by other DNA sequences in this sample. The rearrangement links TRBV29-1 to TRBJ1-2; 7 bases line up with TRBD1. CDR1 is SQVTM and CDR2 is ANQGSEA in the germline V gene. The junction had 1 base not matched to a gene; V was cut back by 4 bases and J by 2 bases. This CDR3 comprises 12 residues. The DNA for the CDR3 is TGCAGCGTTGGAGGGGGCAACTATGGCTACACCTTC. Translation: CSVGGGNYGYTF.

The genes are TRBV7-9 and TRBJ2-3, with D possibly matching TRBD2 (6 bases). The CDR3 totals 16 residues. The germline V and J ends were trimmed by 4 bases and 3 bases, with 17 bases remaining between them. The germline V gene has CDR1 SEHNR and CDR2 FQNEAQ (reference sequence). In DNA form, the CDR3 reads TGTGCCAGCAGCTCCTCGCGTGCGGGGAGGACAGATACGCAGTATTTT. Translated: CASSSSRAGRTDTQYF.

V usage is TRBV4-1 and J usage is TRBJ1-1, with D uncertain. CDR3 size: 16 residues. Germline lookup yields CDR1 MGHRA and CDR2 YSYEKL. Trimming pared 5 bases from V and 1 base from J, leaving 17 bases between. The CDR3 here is CASSAAPDGANTEAFF. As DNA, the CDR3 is TGCGCCAGCAGCGCGGCCCCAGACGGAGCGAACACTGAAGCTTTCTTT.

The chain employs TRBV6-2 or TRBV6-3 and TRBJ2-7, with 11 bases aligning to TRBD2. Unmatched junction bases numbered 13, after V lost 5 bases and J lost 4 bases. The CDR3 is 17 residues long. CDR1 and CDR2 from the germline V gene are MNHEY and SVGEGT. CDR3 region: CASSRGVAGGLWYEQYF. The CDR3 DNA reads TGTGCCAGCAGTAGGGGAGTAGCGGGAGGGCTTTGGTACGAGCAGTACTTC.

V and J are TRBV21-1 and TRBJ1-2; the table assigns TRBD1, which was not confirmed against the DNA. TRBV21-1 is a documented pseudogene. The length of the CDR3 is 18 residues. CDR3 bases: TGTGCCAGCAGCAAAGAAGTGGGGGATGGCAGGGGGCTAGGTGGCTACACCTTC. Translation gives CASSKEVGDGRGLGGYTF.

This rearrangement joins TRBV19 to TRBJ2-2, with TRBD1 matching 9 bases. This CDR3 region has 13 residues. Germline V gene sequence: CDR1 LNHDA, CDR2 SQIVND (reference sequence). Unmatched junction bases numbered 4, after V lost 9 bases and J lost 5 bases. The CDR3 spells CASRTGETGELFF. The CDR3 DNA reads TGTGCCAGCCGGACAGGGGAAACCGGGGAGCTGTTTTTT.

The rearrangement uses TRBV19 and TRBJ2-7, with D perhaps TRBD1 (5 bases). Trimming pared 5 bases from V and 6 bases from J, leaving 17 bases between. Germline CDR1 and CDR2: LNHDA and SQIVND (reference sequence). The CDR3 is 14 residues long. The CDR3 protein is CASSPVSWGVEQYF. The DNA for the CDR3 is TGTGCCAGTAGTCCAGTCTCTTGGGGCGTCGAGCAGTACTTC. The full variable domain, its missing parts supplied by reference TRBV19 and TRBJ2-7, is DGGITQSPKYLFRKEGQNVTLSCEQNLNHDAMYWYRQDPGQGLRLIYYSQIVNDFQKGDIAEGYSVSREKKESFPLTVTSAQKNPTAFYLCASSPVSWGVEQYFGPGTRLTVT.

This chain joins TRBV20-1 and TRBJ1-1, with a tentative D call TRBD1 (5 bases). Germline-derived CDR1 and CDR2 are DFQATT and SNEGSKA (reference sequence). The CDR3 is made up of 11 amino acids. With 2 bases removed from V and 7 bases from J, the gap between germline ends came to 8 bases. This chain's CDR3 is CSARNRNEAFF. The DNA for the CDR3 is TGCAGTGCTAGAAACAGGAATGAAGCTTTCTTT.

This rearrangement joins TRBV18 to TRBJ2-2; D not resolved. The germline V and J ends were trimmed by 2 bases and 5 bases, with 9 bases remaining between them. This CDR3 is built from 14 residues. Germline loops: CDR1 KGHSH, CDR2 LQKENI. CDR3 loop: CASSPSAETGELFF. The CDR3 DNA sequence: TGTGCCAGCTCACCATCGGCGGAAACCGGGGAGCTGTTTTTT.

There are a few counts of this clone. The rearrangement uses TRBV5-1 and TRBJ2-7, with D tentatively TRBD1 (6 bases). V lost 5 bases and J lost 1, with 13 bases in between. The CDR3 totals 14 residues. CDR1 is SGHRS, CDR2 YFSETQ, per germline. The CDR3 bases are TGCGCCAGCAGAATAGACAGGTCATCCTACGAGCAGTACTTC. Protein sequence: CASRIDRSSYEQYF.

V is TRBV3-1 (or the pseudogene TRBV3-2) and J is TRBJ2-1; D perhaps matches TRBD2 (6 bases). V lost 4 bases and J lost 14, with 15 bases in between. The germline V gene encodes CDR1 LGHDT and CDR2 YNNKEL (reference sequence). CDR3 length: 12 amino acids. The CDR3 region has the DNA TGTGCCAGCAGCCTCGGGGGAAGGGTGGAGTTCTTC. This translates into CASSLGGRVEFF.

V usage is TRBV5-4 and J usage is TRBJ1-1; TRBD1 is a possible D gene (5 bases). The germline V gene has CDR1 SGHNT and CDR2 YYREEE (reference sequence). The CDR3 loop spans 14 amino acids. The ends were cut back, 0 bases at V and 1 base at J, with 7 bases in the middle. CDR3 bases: TGTGCCAGCAGCTTGGCCAGGGCGAACACTGAAGCTTTCTTT. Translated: CASSLARANTEAFF.

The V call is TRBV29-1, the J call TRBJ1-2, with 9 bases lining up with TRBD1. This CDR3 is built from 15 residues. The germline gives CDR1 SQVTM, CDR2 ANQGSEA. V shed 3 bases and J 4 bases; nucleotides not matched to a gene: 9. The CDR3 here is CSVDELRTGAYGYTF. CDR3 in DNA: TGCAGCGTTGACGAATTACGGACAGGGGCCTATGGCTACACCTTC.

CDR3 region: CASRRPGGSGNTIYF. DNA of the CDR3: TGTGCCAGTAGGAGACCAGGGGGCTCTGGAAACACCATATATTTT. V gene TRBV19 combines with J gene TRBJ1-3; 7 nucleotides match TRBD1. The CDR3 covers 15 residues. The V segment lost 6 bases and the J segment 0 bases; nucleotides outside the gene matches: 5. CDR1 is LNHDA and CDR2 is SQIVND in the germline V gene (reference sequence).

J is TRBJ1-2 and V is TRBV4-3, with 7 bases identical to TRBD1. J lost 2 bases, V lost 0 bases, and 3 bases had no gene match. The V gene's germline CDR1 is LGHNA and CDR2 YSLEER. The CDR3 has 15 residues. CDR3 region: CASSQDLQGNYGYTF. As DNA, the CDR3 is TGCGCCAGCAGCCAAGATCTACAGGGGAACTATGGCTACACCTTC.

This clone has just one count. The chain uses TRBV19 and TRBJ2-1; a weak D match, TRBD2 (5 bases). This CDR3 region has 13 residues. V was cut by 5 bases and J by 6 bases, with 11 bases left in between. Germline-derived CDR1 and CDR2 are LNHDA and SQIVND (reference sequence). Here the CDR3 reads CASSFRRGNEQFF. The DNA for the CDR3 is TGTGCCAGTAGTTTCCGCCGGGGCAATGAGCAGTTCTTC.

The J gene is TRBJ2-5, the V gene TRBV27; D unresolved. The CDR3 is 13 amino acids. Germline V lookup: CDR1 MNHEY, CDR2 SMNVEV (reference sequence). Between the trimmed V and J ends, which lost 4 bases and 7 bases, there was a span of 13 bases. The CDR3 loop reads CASSSERGGTQYF. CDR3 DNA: TGTGCCAGCAGTTCCGAAAGAGGTGGGACCCAGTACTTC.

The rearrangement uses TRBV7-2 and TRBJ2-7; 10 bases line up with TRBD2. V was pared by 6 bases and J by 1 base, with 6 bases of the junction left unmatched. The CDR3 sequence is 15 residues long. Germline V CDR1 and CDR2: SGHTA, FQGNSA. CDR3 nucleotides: TGTGCCAGCAGTCAAATAGCGGGGGGTTCCTACGAGCAGTACTTC. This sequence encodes CASSQIAGGSYEQYF.